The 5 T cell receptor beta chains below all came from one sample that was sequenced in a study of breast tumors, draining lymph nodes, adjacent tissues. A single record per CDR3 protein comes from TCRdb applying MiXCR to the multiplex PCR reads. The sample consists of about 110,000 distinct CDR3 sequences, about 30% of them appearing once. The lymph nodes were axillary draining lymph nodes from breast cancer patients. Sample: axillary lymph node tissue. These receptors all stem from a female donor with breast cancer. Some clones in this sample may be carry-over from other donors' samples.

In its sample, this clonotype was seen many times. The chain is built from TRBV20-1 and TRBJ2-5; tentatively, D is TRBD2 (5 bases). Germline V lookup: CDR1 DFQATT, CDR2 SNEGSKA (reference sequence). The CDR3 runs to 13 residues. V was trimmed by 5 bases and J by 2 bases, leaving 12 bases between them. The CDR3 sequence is CSAGETLQETQYF. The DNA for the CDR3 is TGCAGTGCTGGGGAGACTTTACAAGAGACCCAGTACTTC.

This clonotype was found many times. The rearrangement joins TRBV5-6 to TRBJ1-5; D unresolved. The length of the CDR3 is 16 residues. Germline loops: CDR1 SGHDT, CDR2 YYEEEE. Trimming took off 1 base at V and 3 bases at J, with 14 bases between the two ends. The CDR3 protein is CASSLSMLQSNQPQHF. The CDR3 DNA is TGTGCCAGCAGCTTGAGTATGCTTCAGTCCAATCAGCCCCAGCATTTT.

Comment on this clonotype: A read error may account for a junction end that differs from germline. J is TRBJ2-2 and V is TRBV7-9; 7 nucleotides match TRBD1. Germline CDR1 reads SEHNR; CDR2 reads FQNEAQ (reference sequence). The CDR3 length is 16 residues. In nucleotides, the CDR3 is TGTGCCAGCAACTTAGCCTTGGCAGGGGGCACCGGGGAGCTGTTTTTT. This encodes CASNLALAGGTGELFF.

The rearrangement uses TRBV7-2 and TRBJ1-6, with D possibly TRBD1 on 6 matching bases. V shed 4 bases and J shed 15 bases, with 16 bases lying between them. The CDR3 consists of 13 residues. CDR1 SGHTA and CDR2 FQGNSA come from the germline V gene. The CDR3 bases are TGTGCCAGCAGCTCCTACAGGGAGGAATACCTCCACTTT. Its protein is CASSSYREEYLHF.

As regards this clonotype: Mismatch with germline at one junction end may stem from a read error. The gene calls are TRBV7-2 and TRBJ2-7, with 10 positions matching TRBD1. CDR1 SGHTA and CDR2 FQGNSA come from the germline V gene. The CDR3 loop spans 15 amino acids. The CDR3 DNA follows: TGTGCCAGCAGCAACGGACAGGGGGTAGCTTACGAGCAGCACTTC. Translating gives CASSNGQGVAYEQHF. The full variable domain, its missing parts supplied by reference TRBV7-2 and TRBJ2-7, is GAGVSQSPSNKVTEKGKDVELRCDPISGHTALYWYRQSLGQGLEFLIYFQGNSAPDKSGLPSDRFSAERTGGSVSTLTIQRTQQEDSAVYLCASSNGQGVAYEQHFGPGTRLTVT.